This record covers a single TCR beta chain. No antigen is known for it. The method was immunoSEQ multiplex PCR; TCRdb's version includes in-frame clones alone and lacks a portion of them. The data show roughly 2,000,000 clones, just over 90% seen once. This record comes from a study of shared clonotypes between healthy human individuals. At the level of the study: The donor group consisted of a couple of women and three men, aged 18 to 49. Study-wide points: Relative to their counterparts shared across all four donors, non-shared clonotypes exhibited diminished generation probabilities. In having few donors, the study represented limited genetic and exposure-history diversity.

Naive CD8 cells lacked CD45RO and underwent positive selection for CCR7, leaving out terminally differentiated effector memory CD45RA+ cells. V lost 3 bases, J lost 3 bases, and 12 bases lay in between. The CDR3 is 15 amino acids. The V gene's germline CDR1 is MNHEY and CDR2 SMNVEV (reference sequence). The rearrangement uses TRBV27 and TRBJ2-4, with D hard to call. This clonotype was sampled from a man aged 18 to 30 in good health. Some clones in this sample may be carry-over from other donors' samples. Sequenced material: naive CD8+ T cells from PBMCs. CDR3: CASSFGLPGKNIQYF. Here the CDR3 DNA reads TGTGCCAGCAGTTTTGGCCTTCCAGGCAAAAACATTCAGTACTTC.